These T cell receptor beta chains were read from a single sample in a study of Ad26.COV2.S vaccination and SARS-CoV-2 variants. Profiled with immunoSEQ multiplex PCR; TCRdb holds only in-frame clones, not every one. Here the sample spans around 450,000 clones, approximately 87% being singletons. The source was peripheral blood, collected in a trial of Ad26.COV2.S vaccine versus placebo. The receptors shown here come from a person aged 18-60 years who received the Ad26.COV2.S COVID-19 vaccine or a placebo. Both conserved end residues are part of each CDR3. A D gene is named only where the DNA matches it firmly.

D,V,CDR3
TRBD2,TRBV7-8,CASRLAGGLGSYNEQFF
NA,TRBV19,CASSTDGFSGELFF
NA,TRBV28,CASGQRNTEAFF
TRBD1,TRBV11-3,CASSLSGQVGETQYF
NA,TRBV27,CASTTNPQRDTQYF
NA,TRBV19,CASSAARTSPLHF
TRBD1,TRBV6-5,CASSWTGDITGELFF
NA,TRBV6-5,CASSYVRGKAHNEQFF
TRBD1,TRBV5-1,CASGGTGAETQYF
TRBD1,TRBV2,CASRTGGGSQPQHF
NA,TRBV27,CASRRGPDYGYTF
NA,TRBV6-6,CASSYSMQGYTF
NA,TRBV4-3,CASSQDLRGAGETQYF
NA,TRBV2,CASSPGPPHEQYF
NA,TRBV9,CASSVGPQLGDTQYF
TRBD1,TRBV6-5,CASRGTGEQPQHF
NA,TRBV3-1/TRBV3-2,CASSQAVGSSYNSPLHF
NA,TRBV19,CASSAQGRDQPQHF
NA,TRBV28,CASSFPQGRMNTEAFF
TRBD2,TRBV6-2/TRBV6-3,CASSYSLATDTQYF
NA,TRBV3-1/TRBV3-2,CASSQVGFSGNTIYF
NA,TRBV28,CASHTPSRVLGNEQYF
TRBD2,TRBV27,CASSGGGVGDTQYF
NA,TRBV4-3,CASSQERRSPEQYF
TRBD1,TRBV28,CASSSAPDRVLGGNQPQHF
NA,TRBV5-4,CASSFGGAQETQYF
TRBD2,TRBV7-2,CASSFPGGPLNTGELFF
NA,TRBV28,CASSLDGRTYGYTF
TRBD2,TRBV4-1,CASSQWPSGGPRNEQFF
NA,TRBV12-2,CASRLGGGEETQYF
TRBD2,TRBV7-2,CASSLERGSSYEQYF
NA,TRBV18,CASSPSGGDYGYTF
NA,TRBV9,CASSGGARNSPLHF
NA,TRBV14,CASSPRQHSGNTIYF
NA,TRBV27,CASNNGGPNTEAFF
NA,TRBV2,CASSGSTQQQYF
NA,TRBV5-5,CASSLGPGVYEQYF
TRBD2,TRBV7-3,CASSHGGAPSYEQYF
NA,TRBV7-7,CASSLGTGLETQYF
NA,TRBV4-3,CASSPRFSGGADNEQFF
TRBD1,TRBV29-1,CSGIRQGRGEQYF
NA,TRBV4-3,CASSQVTEQYF
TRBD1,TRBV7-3,CASSLDKGASETQYF
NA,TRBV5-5,CASSLVWRGAGELFF
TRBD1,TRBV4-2,CASSPNSGTGGNEQYF
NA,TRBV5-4,CASSPEVAASSYEQYF
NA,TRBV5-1,CASMSGQGVSGANVLTF
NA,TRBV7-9,CASSLAPLRSYNSPLHF
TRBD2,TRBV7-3,CASSLRGLAGDHTSTDTQYF
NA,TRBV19,CASSINSGGHRNQPQHF
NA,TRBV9,CASSVMGVNTGELFF